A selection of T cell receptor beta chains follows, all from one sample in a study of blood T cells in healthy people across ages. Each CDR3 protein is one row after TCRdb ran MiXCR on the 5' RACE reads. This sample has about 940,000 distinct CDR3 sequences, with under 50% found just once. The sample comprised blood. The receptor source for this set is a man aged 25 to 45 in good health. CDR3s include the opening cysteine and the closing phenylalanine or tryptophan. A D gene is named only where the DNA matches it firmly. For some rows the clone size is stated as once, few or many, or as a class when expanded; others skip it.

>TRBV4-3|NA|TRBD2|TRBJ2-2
TGCGCCAGCAGCCCCCGGCTAGCGGGGGCGACTTACACCGGGGAGCTGTTTTTT
CASSPRLAGATYTGELFF
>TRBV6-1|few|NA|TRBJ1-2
TGTGCCAGCAGTGAACAAACAGGGAGCAACTATGGCTACACCTTC
CASSEQTGSNYGYTF
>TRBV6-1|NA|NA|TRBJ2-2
TGTGCCAGCAGTGAAACCAGGGAGGACACCGGGGAGCTGTTTTTT
CASSETREDTGELFF
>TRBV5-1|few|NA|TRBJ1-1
TGCGCCAGCAGCTTGTCTGGAACGAACACTGAAGCTTTCTTT
CASSLSGTNTEAFF
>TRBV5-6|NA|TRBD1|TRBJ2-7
TGTGCCAGCATCCTGGACTCAGGGGGCGCGTACAATGAGCAGTACTTC
CASILDSGGAYNEQYF
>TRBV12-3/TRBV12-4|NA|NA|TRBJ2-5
TGTGCCAGCAGTTTCTCGGCGGCCCTTGGCAATGAGCAGTACTTC
CASSFSAALGNEQYF
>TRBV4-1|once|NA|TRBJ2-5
TGCGCCAGCAGCTCGGCCTTGGGAGAGACCCAGTACTTC
CASSSALGETQYF
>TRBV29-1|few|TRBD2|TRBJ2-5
TGCAGCTTCGTAGCGGGGCCCTGGGAGACCCAGTACTTC
CSFVAGPWETQYF
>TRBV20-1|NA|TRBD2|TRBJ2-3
TGCAGTGCGCACCCGGGACTAGCATTCTCCACAGATACGCAGTATTTT
CSAHPGLAFSTDTQYF
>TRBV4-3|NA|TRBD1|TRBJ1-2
TGCGCCAGCGGCCAAGAGGACAGGGGGAGCGACTATGGCTACACCTTC
CASGQEDRGSDYGYTF
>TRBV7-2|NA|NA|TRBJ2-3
TGTGCCAGCAGCTTTAGGCAGGGAGGTGCAGATACGCAGTATTTT
CASSFRQGGADTQYF
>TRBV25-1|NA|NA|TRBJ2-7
TGTGCCAGCAGTGACTCCCACGTGCTCGGCTCCTACGAGCAGTACTTC
CASSDSHVLGSYEQYF
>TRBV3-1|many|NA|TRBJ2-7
TGTGCCAGCAGCCAGGCAGGCGAAACCTACGAGCAGTACTTC
CASSQAGETYEQYF
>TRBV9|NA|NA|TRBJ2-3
TGTGCCAGCAGCGTAGGATTAGAGGGGCAGTATTTT
CASSVGLEGQYF
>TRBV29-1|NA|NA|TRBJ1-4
TGCAGCGTTAAAAGGCAGGGCGGTAATGAAAAACTGTTTTTT
CSVKRQGGNEKLFF
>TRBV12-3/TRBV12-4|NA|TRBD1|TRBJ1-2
TGTGCCAGCAGTTCGCCCTTGGGGACAGGGGTTGGCTACACCTTC
CASSSPLGTGVGYTF
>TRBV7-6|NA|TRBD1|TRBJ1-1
TGTGCCAGCAGCCCACCCAAACAGGGGAGGAGCGGCAACACTGAAGCTTTCTTT
CASSPPKQGRSGNTEAFF
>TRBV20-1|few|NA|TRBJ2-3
TGCAGTGCTAGGGGACTCCCTGGTTTCGCAGATACGCAGTATTTT
CSARGLPGFADTQYF
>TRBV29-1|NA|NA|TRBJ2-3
TGCAGCGGCCGGATTGGAGCAGATACGCAGTATTTT
CSGRIGADTQYF
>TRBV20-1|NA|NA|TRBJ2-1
TGCAGTGCTAGCGCGGACAGCTACAATGAGCAGTTCTTC
CSASADSYNEQFF
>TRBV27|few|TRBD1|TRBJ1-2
TGTGCCAGCAGTCGGGGACAGGCTCTCTATGGCTACACCTTC
CASSRGQALYGYTF
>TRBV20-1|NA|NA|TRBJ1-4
TGCAGTGCTAGACCGCGTACCGGGAGTCAATGGGAAAAACTGTTTTTT
CSARPRTGSQWEKLFF
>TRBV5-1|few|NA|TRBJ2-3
TGCGCCAGCAGCTTTACAGGCCTAAGCACAGATACGCAGTATTTT
CASSFTGLSTDTQYF
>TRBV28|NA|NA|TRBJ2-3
TGTGCCAGCAGTTTATCTGGGGCAGGGGAGGCAGATACGCAGTATTTT
CASSLSGAGEADTQYF
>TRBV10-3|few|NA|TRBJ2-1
TGTGCCATCAGTGAGTCGAGCAATGAGCAGTTCTTC
CAISESSNEQFF
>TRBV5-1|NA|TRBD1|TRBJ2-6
TGCGCCAGCAGCTCTCGGACAGGGGGCGGAATAGGGGCCAACGTCCTGACTTTC
CASSSRTGGGIGANVLTF
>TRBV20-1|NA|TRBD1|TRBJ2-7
TGCAGTGCTAGGGAGGTGGGACAGAACTACGAGCAGTACTTC
CSAREVGQNYEQYF
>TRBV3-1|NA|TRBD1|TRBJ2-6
TGTGCCAGCAGCCTTCCCCCAGGGACAGGGGTACGCTCTGGGGCCAACGTCCTGACTTTC
CASSLPPGTGVRSGANVLTF
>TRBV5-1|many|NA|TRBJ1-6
TGCGCCAGCAGCTTGGCCAGCCAATCTAATTCACCCCTCCACTTT
CASSLASQSNSPLHF
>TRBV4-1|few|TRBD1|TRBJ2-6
TGCGCCAGCAGGATTGAGACAGGGCCCTTCTCCTCTGGGGCCAACGTCCTGACTTTC
CASRIETGPFSSGANVLTF
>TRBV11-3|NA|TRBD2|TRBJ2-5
TGTGCCTCCACCGGGAGGGACCAAGAGACCCAGTACTTC
CASTGRDQETQYF
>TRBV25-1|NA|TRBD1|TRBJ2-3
TGTGCCAGCAGGGGACAGGGGAAGACAGATACGCAGTATTTT
CASRGQGKTDTQYF
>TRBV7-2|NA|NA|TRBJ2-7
TGTGCCAGCAGCTTACCTAGTATGCCCTACGAGCAGTACTTC
CASSLPSMPYEQYF
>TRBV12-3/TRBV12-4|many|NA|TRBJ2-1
TGTGCCAGCAGTTTTGGGTCCAACCACAATGAGCAGTTCTTC
CASSFGSNHNEQFF
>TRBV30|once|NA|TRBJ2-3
TGTGCCTGGAGTGCCGTACTAGATACGCAGTATTTT
CAWSAVLDTQYF
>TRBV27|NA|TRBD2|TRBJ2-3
TGTGCCAGCAGTTTACTCCCGGGACTAGCGGGGGCCCACACAGATACGCAGTATTTT
CASSLLPGLAGAHTDTQYF
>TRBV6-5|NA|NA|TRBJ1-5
TGTGCCAGCAGTTACCGCGGACAGACAGATTGGCCCCAGCATTTT
CASSYRGQTDWPQHF
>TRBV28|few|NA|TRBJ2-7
TGTGCCAGCAGTTTCAGGGCCGCCTACGAGCAGTACTTC
CASSFRAAYEQYF
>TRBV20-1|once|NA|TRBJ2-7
TGCAGTGCTAGAGATTCTCGCGGGGCGAACTACGAGCAGTACTTC
CSARDSRGANYEQYF
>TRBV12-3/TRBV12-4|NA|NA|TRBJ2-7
TGTGCCAGCAGTCCCCCCGGGGGTCGGATCGACGAGCAGTACTTC
CASSPPGGRIDEQYF
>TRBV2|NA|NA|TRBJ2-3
TGTGCCAGCGGGGGAATGCGCTTAGATACGCAGTATTTT
CASGGMRLDTQYF
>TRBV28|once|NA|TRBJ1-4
TGTGCCAGCTCTGGACTAAAACTGTTTTTT
CASSGLKLFF
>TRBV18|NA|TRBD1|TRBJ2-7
TGTGCCAGCTCACCTTTCCGGGACAGCCACGAGCAGTACTTC
CASSPFRDSHEQYF
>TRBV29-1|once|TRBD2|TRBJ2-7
TGCAGCGTTGGGGGAGGGATAGCCTACGAGCAGTACTTC
CSVGGGIAYEQYF
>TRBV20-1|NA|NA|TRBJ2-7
TGCAGTGCCATACAGGGCTCCTACGAGCAGTACTTC
CSAIQGSYEQYF
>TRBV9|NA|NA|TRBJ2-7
TGTGCCAGCAGTGCAGGGTTGGGAACCTACGAGCAGTACTTC
CASSAGLGTYEQYF
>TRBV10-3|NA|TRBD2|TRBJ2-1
TGTGCCACCATGTCTCGGGGGGGTACCTACAATGAGCAGTTCTTC
CATMSRGGTYNEQFF
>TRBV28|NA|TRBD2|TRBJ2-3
TGTGCCAGCAGTCCGATGGCGGGGGGGCGTAGAGATACGCAGTATTTT
CASSPMAGGRRDTQYF
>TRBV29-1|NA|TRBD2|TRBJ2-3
TGCAGCGTTGGGGCTAGCGGGGATCTCCTCACAGATACGCAGTATTTT
CSVGASGDLLTDTQYF
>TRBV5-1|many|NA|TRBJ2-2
TGCGCCAGCAGTCGACAAGCAGATAGCACCGGGGAGCTGTTTTTT
CASSRQADSTGELFF
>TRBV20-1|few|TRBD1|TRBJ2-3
TGCAGTGCTAGACTACGGACAGGGCCTAGCACAGATACGCAGTATTTT
CSARLRTGPSTDTQYF
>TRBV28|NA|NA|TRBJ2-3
TGTGCCAGCACCACGGGTACCGCAGATACGCAGTATTTT
CASTTGTADTQYF
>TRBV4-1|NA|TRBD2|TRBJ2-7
TGCGCCAGCAGCCCGGGACTAGCGGTGTCTATGAGCTCCTACGAGCAGTACTTC
CASSPGLAVSMSSYEQYF
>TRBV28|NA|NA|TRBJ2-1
TGTGCCGGCAGTAAGTTGAATGAGCAGTTCTTC
CAGSKLNEQFF
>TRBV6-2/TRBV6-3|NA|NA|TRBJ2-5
TGTGCCAGCAGTTATCCGAGCCAAGAGACCCAGTACTTC
CASSYPSQETQYF
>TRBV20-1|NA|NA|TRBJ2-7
TGCAGTGCTAGATTGCGGACCTACGAGCAGTACTTC
CSARLRTYEQYF
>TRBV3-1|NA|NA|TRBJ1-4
TGTGCCAGCAGCCAATCTCGCGAAAAACTGTTTTTT
CASSQSREKLFF
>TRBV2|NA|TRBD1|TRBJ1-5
TGTGCCAGCAGTCCATGGACAGGGTATCAGCCCCAGCATTTT
CASSPWTGYQPQHF
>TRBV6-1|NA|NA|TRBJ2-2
TGTGCCGGCAGTGAAGACACCGGGGAGCTGTTTTTT
CAGSEDTGELFF
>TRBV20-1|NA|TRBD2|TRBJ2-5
TGCAGTGCCGGGGGGGCTACCATTGGGGGAGAGCAGTACTTC
CSAGGATIGGEQYF